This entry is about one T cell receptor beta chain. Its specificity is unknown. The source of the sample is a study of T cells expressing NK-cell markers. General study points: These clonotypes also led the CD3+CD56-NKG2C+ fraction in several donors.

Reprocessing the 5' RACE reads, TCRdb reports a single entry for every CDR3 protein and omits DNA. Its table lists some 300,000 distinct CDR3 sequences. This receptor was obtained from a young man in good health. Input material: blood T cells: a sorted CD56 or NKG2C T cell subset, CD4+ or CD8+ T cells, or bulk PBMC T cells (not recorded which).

The CDR3 sequence is CASSLAGQRYPLHF. The chain uses TRBV7-6 and TRBJ1-6; with no DNA, the TCRdb D assignment of TRBD1 cannot be verified. CDR3 length: 14 amino acids. In germline, CDR1 is SGHVS, CDR2 FNYEAQ.